This is a list of T cell receptor beta chains from one sample in a study of T-cell reconstitution after alpha-beta-depleted transplantation in children. TCRdb reanalysed the PCR reads using MiXCR and keeps one entry per CDR3 protein. This table has 250,000 to 300,000 distinct CDR3 sequences, around 10% appearing once. Material: peripheral blood, obtained 180 days after TCRalphabeta/CD19-depleted stem cell transplant. The source of these receptors is a male patient under 10 years old who had a stem cell transplant for chronic granulomatous disease, so the T cells may come from the graft donor. Both conserved end residues are part of each CDR3. Fields, in order: D gene, clone size, J gene, V gene, CDR3 protein, CDR3 DNA. D genes are given only for firm matches. A clone size is listed for some rows: how often the clone was seen (once, few, many), or a class if it is expanded.

. many TRBJ2-4 TRBV20-1 CSARRGLVAKNIQYF TGCAGTGCTAGGCGTGGGCTTGTAGCCAAAAACATTCAGTACTTC
TRBD2 many TRBJ2-3 TRBV7-2 CASSTTPGLAFTDTQYF TGTGCCAGCAGCACAACACCGGGACTAGCATTCACAGATACGCAGTATTTT
. many TRBJ2-3 TRBV29-1 CSVEKTGTTDTQYF TGCAGCGTTGAAAAGACAGGGACTACAGATACGCAGTATTTT
. many TRBJ2-7 TRBV4-3 CASSQEGRGSYEQYF TGCGCCAGCAGCCAAGAAGGACGAGGGTCCTACGAGCAGTACTTC
TRBD2 . TRBJ2-1 TRBV30 CAWRARRLAGGDEQFF TGTGCCTGGAGGGCTAGAAGACTAGCGGGAGGGGATGAGCAGTTCTTC
TRBD2 many TRBJ2-7 TRBV12-3/TRBV12-4 CASTPHPLAGGTPYEQYF TGTGCCAGCACCCCGCACCCCTTAGCGGGAGGAACTCCCTACGAGCAGTACTTC
TRBD2 many TRBJ2-3 TRBV7-2 CASSVTGTSGGTQYF TGTGCCAGCAGCGTAACCGGGACTAGTGGGGGTACGCAGTATTTT
. many TRBJ1-3 TRBV12-3/TRBV12-4 CASSTGTSSGNTIYF TGTGCCAGCAGTACCGGGACATCCTCTGGAAACACCATATATTTT
. many TRBJ2-3 TRBV7-2 CASSLVGARADTQYF TGTGCCAGCAGCTTAGTGGGGGCAAGGGCAGATACGCAGTATTTT
. many TRBJ2-5 TRBV29-1 CSLLRGETQYF TGCAGCCTCCTTAGGGGAGAGACCCAGTACTTC
. many TRBJ1-2 TRBV5-6 CASSLDSYGYTF TGTGCCAGCAGCTTGGACTCTTATGGCTACACCTTC
TRBD2 many TRBJ2-1 TRBV15 CATSRGLAGEQFF TGTGCCACCAGCAGAGGTCTAGCGGGGGAGCAGTTCTTC
. few TRBJ1-6 TRBV27 CASSFYGRLGSGDNSPLHF TGTGCCAGCAGTTTTTATGGCCGACTGGGATCTGGAGATAATTCACCCCTCCACTTT
. many TRBJ2-7 TRBV3-1 CASSQYSCWTYEQYF TGTGCCAGCAGCCAATACAGTTGTTGGACCTACGAGCAGTACTTC
TRBD1 many TRBJ2-2 TRBV12-3/TRBV12-4 CASSSWTGPTGELFF TGTGCCAGCAGTTCTTGGACAGGCCCCACCGGGGAGCTGTTTTTT
TRBD1 many TRBJ2-4 TRBV5-4 CASSLGDRDFDF TGTGCCAGCAGCTTGGGGGACAGGGATTTCGACTTC
TRBD2 many TRBJ2-1 TRBV5-1 CASSIWTSGDNEQFF TGCGCCAGCAGCATTTGGACTAGCGGGGACAATGAGCAGTTCTTC
. . TRBJ2-7 TRBV5-6 CAMGLGRHCEQYF TGTGCCATGGGCCTCGGGCGCCACTGCGAGCAGTACTTC
. many TRBJ2-5 TRBV5-1 CASSLEGRMQETQYF TGCGCCAGCAGCTTGGAGGGCCGGATGCAAGAGACCCAGTACTTC
. many TRBJ2-7 TRBV7-8 CASRRSAGATEAYEQYF TGTGCCAGCAGGCGTAGCGCAGGCGCTACCGAAGCCTACGAGCAGTACTTC
. few TRBJ1-5 TRBV18 CASSPSPHLNQPQHF TGTGCCAGCTCACCGTCACCACACTTAAATCAGCCCCAGCATTTT
TRBD1 many TRBJ2-3 TRBV28 CASSSMHTPGQGPRSDTQYF TGTGCCAGCAGTTCTATGCATACTCCCGGACAGGGGCCTCGCAGCGATACGCAGTATTTT
TRBD2 many TRBJ2-1 TRBV4-3 CASSQDPPSGAYNEQFF TGCGCCAGCAGCCAAGATCCCCCTAGCGGGGCATACAATGAGCAGTTCTTC
TRBD2 many TRBJ2-1 TRBV4-1 CASSRLAGGPKFF TGCGCCAGCAGCCGTTTAGCGGGGGGGCCCAAGTTCTTC
. many TRBJ2-5 TRBV29-1 CSTRAQETQYF TGCAGCACCAGGGCCCAAGAGACCCAGTACTTC
TRBD1 . TRBJ2-7 TRBV28 CASSLWGKRQGLIYEQYF TGTGCCAGCAGTTTATGGGGGAAAAGACAGGGGCTAATCTACGAGCAGTACTTC
TRBD1 many TRBJ1-3 TRBV11-2 CASSLQGGTGYSSGNTIYF TGTGCCAGCAGCTTACAAGGCGGGACAGGGTATTCTTCTGGAAACACCATATATTTT
TRBD1 many TRBJ1-1 TRBV5-5 CASSPRAGGELGAFF TGTGCCAGCAGCCCCCGGGCAGGGGGCGAGTTAGGAGCTTTCTTT
. many TRBJ2-6 TRBV3-1 CASSQDRGAVGANVLTF TGTGCCAGCAGCCAAGATCGAGGAGCGGTCGGGGCCAACGTCCTGACTTTC